This T cell receptor beta chain came from a study of T cell repertoires and Cas9 in healthy adults (dated by TCRdb to between 2017 and 2018). Turning to the overall study: Within the CD4 and CD8 compartments, the researchers characterized SpCas9-reactive T cells in terms of multi-effector potency, cytotoxicity and lineage determination. The study examined preexisting T cell immunity against the Streptococcus pyogenes Cas9 nuclease (SpCas9) used in CRISPR gene editing.

Notes on this clone: Its binding antigen is unknown. Base qualities are not recorded, but no much larger clone differs from it by a single base.

General findings and caveats noted by the study authors: In vitro, the proliferation and function of SpCas9-reactive effector T cells were reported to be mitigated by SpCas9-reactive regulatory T cells.

Healthy humans were used as donors in the study. The CDR3 goes from the cysteine to the phenylalanine over 15 residues. Here the CDR3 DNA is all that survives: 45 bases in frame from base 1. For CDR1 and CDR2, the germline V gene (reference sequence) lists PRHDT and FYEKMQ. A distance of 13 bases separates the germline ends of V and J, which lose 5 bases and 3 bases respectively. The receptor library was made with the immunoSEQ multiplex PCR assay. The source is immuneACCESS, and TCRdb retained only in-frame sequences with V and J called. Part of the clones is not carried over; for the studies checked, unresolved V genes explain less than half of this, and the remainder is unexplained. Present in this sample are 22,000 or so clones, around 92% of which were seen just once. The top ten clonotypes cover approximately 0.84% of the sample.

The sequenced material came from CD4+ effector T cells (CD127+, CD25-, CD137-, CD154-) from PBMCs; culture status not recorded. The sequence derives from a human donor in good health. Recombination connected TRBV13 to TRBJ2-2, and the D gene may be TRBD1, 6 bases matching. The CDR3 loop reads CASSLRTEYTGELFF. The DNA sequence is given as TGTGCCAGCAGCCTTCGGACAGAATACACCGGGGAGCTGTTTTTT. With all but the CDR3 taken from the reference TRBV13 and TRBJ2-2 genes, the full variable domain is: AAGVIQSPRHLIKEKRETATLKCYPIPRHDTVYWYQQGPGQDPQFLISFYEKMQSDKGSIPDRFSAQQFSDYHSELNMSSLELGDSALYFCASSLRTEYTGELFFGEGSRLTVL.